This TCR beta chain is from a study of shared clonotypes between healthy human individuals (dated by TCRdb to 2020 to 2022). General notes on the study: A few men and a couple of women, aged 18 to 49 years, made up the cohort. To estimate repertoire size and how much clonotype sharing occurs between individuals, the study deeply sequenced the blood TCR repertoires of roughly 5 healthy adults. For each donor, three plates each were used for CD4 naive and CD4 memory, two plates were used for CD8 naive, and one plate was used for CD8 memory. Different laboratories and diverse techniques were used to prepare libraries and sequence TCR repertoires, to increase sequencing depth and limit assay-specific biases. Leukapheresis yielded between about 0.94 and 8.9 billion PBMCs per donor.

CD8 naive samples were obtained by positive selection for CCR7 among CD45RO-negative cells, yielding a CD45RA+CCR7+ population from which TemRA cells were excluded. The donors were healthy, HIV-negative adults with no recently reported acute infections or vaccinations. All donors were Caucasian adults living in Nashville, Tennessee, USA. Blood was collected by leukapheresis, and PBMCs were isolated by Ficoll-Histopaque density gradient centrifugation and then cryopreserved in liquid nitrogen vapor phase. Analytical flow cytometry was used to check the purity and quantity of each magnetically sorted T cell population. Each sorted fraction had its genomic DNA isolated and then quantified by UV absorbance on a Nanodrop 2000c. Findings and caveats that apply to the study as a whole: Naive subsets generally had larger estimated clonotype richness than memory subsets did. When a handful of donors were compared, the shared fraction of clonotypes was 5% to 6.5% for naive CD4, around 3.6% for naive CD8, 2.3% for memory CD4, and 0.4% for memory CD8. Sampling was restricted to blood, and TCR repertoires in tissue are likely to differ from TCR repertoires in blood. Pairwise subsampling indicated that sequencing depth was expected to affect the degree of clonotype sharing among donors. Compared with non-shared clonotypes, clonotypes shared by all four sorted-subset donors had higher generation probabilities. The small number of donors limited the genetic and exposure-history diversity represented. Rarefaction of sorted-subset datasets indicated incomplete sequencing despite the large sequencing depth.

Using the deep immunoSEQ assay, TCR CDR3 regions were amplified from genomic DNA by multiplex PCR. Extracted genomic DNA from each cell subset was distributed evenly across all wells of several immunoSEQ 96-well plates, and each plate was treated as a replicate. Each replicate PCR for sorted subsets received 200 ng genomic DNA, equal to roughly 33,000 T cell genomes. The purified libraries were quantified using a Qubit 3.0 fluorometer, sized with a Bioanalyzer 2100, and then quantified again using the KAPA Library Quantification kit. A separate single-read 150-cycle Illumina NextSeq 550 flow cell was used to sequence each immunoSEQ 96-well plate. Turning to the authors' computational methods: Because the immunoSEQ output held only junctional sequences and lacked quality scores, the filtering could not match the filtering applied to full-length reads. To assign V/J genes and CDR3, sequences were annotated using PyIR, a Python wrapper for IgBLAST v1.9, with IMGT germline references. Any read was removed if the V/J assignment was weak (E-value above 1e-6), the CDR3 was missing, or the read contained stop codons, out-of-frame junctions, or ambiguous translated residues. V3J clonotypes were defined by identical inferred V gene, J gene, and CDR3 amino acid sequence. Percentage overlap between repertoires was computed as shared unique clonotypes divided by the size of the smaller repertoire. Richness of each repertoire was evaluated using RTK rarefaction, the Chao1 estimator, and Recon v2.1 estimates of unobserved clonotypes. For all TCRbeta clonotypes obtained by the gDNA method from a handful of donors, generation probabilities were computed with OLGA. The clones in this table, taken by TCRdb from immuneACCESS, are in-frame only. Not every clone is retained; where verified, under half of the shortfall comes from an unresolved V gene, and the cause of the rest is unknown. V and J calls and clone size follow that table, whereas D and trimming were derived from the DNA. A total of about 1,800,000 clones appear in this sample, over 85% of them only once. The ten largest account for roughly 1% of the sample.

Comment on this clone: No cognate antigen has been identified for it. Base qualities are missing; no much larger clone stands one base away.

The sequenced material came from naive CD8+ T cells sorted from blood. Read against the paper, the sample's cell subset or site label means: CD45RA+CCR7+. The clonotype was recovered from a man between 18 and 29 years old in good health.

CDR3 sequence: CASSLLTGGQETQYF. The nucleotide sequence reads as follows: TGTGCCAGCAGCTTACTAACAGGGGGACAAGAGACCCAGTACTTC. The sequence links TRBV7-9 to TRBJ2-5; 8 of the junction bases match TRBD1. The CDR3 contains 15 residues, cysteine and phenylalanine counted. The sequence is cut down to CDR3 DNA, 45 bases in frame from base 1. Taken from the germline V gene (reference sequence), the CDR1 and CDR2 loops are SEHNR and FQNEAQ. Germline trimming amounts to 2 bases on V and 2 bases on J, with 4 as the count of junction bases outside the gene matches.